The 25 T cell receptor beta chains given below trace back to one sample, sequenced in a study of T cells in Graves' hyperthyroidism and ophthalmopathy. Authors of the study amplified TCR beta CDR3 regions from RNA transcripts. Carried out on the TCR CDR3, a first-round RT-PCR used the HTBI primer set. TCRdb redid the calling of the multiplex PCR reads with MiXCR, one entry per CDR3 protein. The sample shows approximately 510,000 distinct CDR3 sequences, 40% to 50% of them seen only once. The sequencing input was peripheral blood or thyroid tissue (not recorded which). These receptors were obtained from an adult woman with Graves' disease, either hyperthyroidism or ophthalmopathy (not recorded which).

The chain couples TRBV29-1 to TRBJ2-7, with D perhaps given as TRBD1 or TRBD2 (5 bases each). This CDR3 comprises 14 residues. The ends were cut back, 1 base at V and 4 bases at J, with 14 bases in the middle. CDR1 is SQVTM and CDR2 is ANQGSEA in the germline V gene. CDR3 bases: TGCAGCGTTGAAGGAGGGGCACCCCCTTACGAGCAGTACTTC. Its protein product is CSVEGGAPPYEQYF.

The J gene is TRBJ1-5, the V gene TRBV15; TRBD1 is a possible D gene (5 bases). The CDR3 loop spans 14 amino acids. From germline, CDR1 is LNHNV and CDR2 YYDKDF (reference sequence). Trimming left V 5 bases short and J 3 bases short, with 11 bases between. The CDR3 DNA reads as TGTGCCACCAGCCGGGGCAGGACCAATCAGCCCCAGCATTTT. Protein: CATSRGRTNQPQHF.

This clonotype appeared a single time. CDR3: CASSLATRYRYNEQFF. The DNA of the CDR3 is TGTGCCAGCAGCTTAGCTACGAGGTATCGGTACAATGAGCAGTTCTTC. The chain has TRBV7-9 and TRBJ2-1; D is undetermined. V was clipped by 0 bases and J by 4 bases, with 13 bases between them. Germline CDR1 SEHNR, CDR2 FQNEAQ (reference sequence). The CDR3 is 16 residues long.

This clonotype occurred many times. V is TRBV20-1 and J is TRBJ1-2; tentatively, D is TRBD1 (5 bases). The CDR3 covers 14 residues. The germline V gene has CDR1 DFQATT and CDR2 SNEGSKA (reference sequence). The ends were cut back, 5 bases at V and 2 bases at J, with 15 bases in the middle. The CDR3 sequence: CSAVEGRGNYGYTF. Written as DNA, the CDR3 is TGCAGTGCTGTCGAGGGACGGGGGAACTATGGCTACACCTTC.

This clonotype was observed at least ten times. The chain carries TRBV5-1 and TRBJ2-5; TRBD1 matches 11 bases. The CDR3 sequence is 15 residues long. With V trimmed by 2 bases and J by 4 bases, 4 bases remained unmatched. The germline V gene has CDR1 SGHRS and CDR2 YFSETQ. CDR3 residues: CASSFGGTGGETQYF. The CDR3, as DNA: TGCGCCAGCAGCTTTGGCGGGACAGGGGGAGAGACCCAGTACTTC. Drawing the rest from reference TRBV5-1 and TRBJ2-5, the complete variable domain is KAGVTQTPRYLIKTRGQQVTLSCSPISGHRSVSWYQQTPGQGLQFLFEYFSETQRNKGNFPGRFSGRQFSNSRSEMNVSTLELGDSALYLCASSFGGTGGETQYFGPGTRLLVL.

This clonotype has just a few counts. The CDR3 region has the DNA TGTGCCATCAGTGAGGGGGGGACCGTCTATGGCTACACCTTC. Protein sequence: CAISEGGTVYGYTF. The chain carries TRBV10-3 and TRBJ1-2, with D possibly being TRBD1 (5 bases). CDR1 is ENHRY and CDR2 is SYGVKD in the germline V gene. Trimming stripped 2 bases from V and 4 bases from J, with 11 bases between. CDR3 length equals 14 residues.

V usage is TRBV5-8 and J usage is TRBJ2-5, with D unresolved. Germline-derived CDR1 and CDR2 are SGHTS and YDEGEE. The CDR3 has 15 residues. V was clipped by 0 bases and J by 4 bases, with 13 bases between them. CDR3 DNA sequence: TGTGCCAGCAGCTTGGGGACCGACCGTGGAGAGACCCAGTACTTC. This translates into CASSLGTDRGETQYF.

This rearrangement joins TRBV5-1 to TRBJ1-2; 10 nucleotides agree with TRBD1. CDR3 length: 14 amino acids. Losses at the gene ends were 9 bases for V and 7 bases for J; bases not matched to a gene: 12. Germline V gene sequence: CDR1 SGHRS, CDR2 YFSETQ. The CDR3 DNA sequence: TGCGCCATCCGGGAACCGGGACAGGGGATTGGCTACACCTTC. This translates into CAIREPGQGIGYTF.

The V call is TRBV7-9, the J call TRBJ1-4, with D maybe TRBD1 (5 bases). The CDR3 runs 15 residues. V was clipped by 4 bases and J by 3 bases, with 12 bases between them. Germline CDR1 is SEHNR and CDR2 is FQNEAQ (reference sequence). The CDR3 spells CASSSTGASNEKLFF. CDR3 coding DNA: TGTGCCAGCAGCTCAACCGGGGCCTCTAATGAAAAACTGTTTTTT.

V gene TRBV4-1 combines with J gene TRBJ2-7, with D uncertain. The CDR3 runs 14 residues. Deletions cut 4 bases from V and 7 bases from J, with 17 bases between. The germline V gene has CDR1 MGHRA and CDR2 YSYEKL. CDR3: CASSRDWYQREQYF. The CDR3 nucleotides are TGCGCCAGCAGCCGAGACTGGTACCAGAGGGAGCAGTACTTC.

This chain uses TRBV7-6 with TRBJ1-5; tentatively, D is TRBD1 (5 bases). Trimming left V 4 bases short and J 7 bases short, with 11 bases between. CDR3 length: 13 residues. Germline-derived CDR1 and CDR2 are SGHVS and FNYEAQ. CDR3 nucleotide sequence: TGTGCCAGCAGCTCAGGGAATAGCCAGCCCCAGCATTTT. Amino acids: CASSSGNSQPQHF. The full variable domain, rest sourced from reference TRBV7-6 and TRBJ1-5, is GAGVSQSPRYKVTKRGQDVALRCDPISGHVSLYWYRQALGQGPEFLTYFNYEAQQDKSGLPNDRFSAERPEGSISTLTIQRTEQRDSAMYRCASSSGNSQPQHFGDGTRLSIL.

V gene TRBV20-1 combines with J gene TRBJ2-7, with 9 bases fitting TRBD2. This CDR3 has 15 residues. With V trimmed by 4 bases and J by 0 bases, 7 bases remained unmatched. Germline CDR1 reads DFQATT; CDR2 reads SNEGSKA (reference sequence). The CDR3 reads CSANPSGRSSYEQYF. CDR3 nucleotides: TGCAGTGCTAATCCGAGCGGGAGGAGCTCCTACGAGCAGTACTTC.

The V call is TRBV20-1, the J call TRBJ1-2; weak D call: TRBD1 (6 bases). CDR3 length: 11 amino acids. The germline V gene encodes CDR1 DFQATT and CDR2 SNEGSKA (reference sequence). Trimming stripped 6 bases from V and 4 bases from J, with 9 bases between. The chain's CDR3 is CSAPDSYGYTF. The CDR3 DNA sequence: TGCAGTGCGCCGGACAGCTATGGCTACACCTTC.

J is TRBJ1-1 and V is TRBV7-8, with 8 bases matching TRBD1. Losses at the gene ends were 4 bases for V and 10 bases for J; bases not matched to a gene: 2. Germline V gene sequence: CDR1 SGHVS, CDR2 FQNEAQ. The CDR3 length is 11 residues. The DNA of the CDR3 is TGTGCCAGCAGCTCGGGACAGGCAGCTTTCTTT. It translates to CASSSGQAAFF.

The chain recombines TRBV9 with TRBJ1-5; no firm D call. The CDR3 is 15 amino acids. Trimming left V 0 bases short and J 3 bases short, with 10 bases between. Germline V lookup: CDR1 SGDLS, CDR2 YYNGEE. CDR3 residues: CASSVGPGPNQPQHF. CDR3 sequence (DNA): TGTGCCAGCAGCGTAGGTCCAGGCCCCAATCAGCCCCAGCATTTT.

V and J are TRBV29-1 and TRBJ2-2, with D unclear. In germline, CDR1 is SQVTM, CDR2 ANQGSEA. This CDR3 contains 11 residues. V lost 4 bases and J lost 7, with 7 bases in between. CDR3 DNA sequence: TGCAGCGTTGCGGTAAACGGGGAGCTGTTTTTT. The encoded protein is CSVAVNGELFF.

The count of this clonotype is one. The chain links TRBV29-1 to TRBJ1-2; 8 nucleotides line up with TRBD1. CDR1 is SQVTM and CDR2 is ANQGSEA in the germline V gene. CDR3 length: 13 residues. V was pared by 5 bases and J by 2 bases, with 4 bases of the junction left unmatched. CDR3 region: CSVLTGENYGYTF. DNA of the CDR3: TGCAGCGTTCTGACAGGGGAAAACTATGGCTACACCTTC.

This clonotype was recorded at least ten times. This chain connects TRBV11-2 to TRBJ1-5, with D perhaps matching TRBD1 (5 bases). Germline assignment: CDR1 SGHAT and CDR2 FQNNGV. The CDR3 has 14 residues. V was cut by 1 base and J by 4 bases, with 8 bases left in between. CDR3 DNA: TGTGCCAGCAGCTTAGGGGGGGAGAATCAGCCCCAGCATTTT. Protein product: CASSLGGENQPQHF.

In its sample, this clonotype was seen a few times. The V and J genes are TRBV20-1 and TRBJ1-4; unclear D gene. CDR1 is DFQATT and CDR2 is SNEGSKA in the germline V gene (reference sequence). The CDR3 is made up of 14 amino acids. V was clipped by 3 bases and J by 0 bases, with 8 bases between them. The CDR3 loop is CSASPDATNEKLFF. The CDR3 DNA sequence: TGCAGTGCTAGTCCAGATGCAACTAATGAAAAACTGTTTTTT.

The genes are TRBV7-2 and TRBJ1-1; the match to TRBD1 covers 7 bases. Trimming took 3 bases from V and 7 from J; bases not matched to a gene: 5. The V gene's germline CDR1 is SGHTA and CDR2 FQGNSA. This CDR3 is 13 amino acids long. CDR3 bases: TGTGCCAGCAGCTTGGGGGACAGTGGTGAAGCTTTCTTT. Protein product: CASSLGDSGEAFF.

The chain joins TRBV7-8 to TRBJ1-6, with 7 bases matching TRBD1. Trimming took 6 bases from V and 6 from J; bases not matched to a gene: 11. This CDR3 has 16 residues. Per germline, CDR1 SGHVS and CDR2 FQNEAQ. The DNA for the CDR3 is TGTGCCAGCAGGAATGTCGGGGGACAGTCTAATTCACCCCTCCACTTT. This encodes CASRNVGGQSNSPLHF.

The CDR3: CASSFLRGTSGSYEQYF. DNA for the CDR3: TGTGCCAGCAGTTTTCTACGGGGGACTAGCGGATCCTACGAGCAGTACTTC. This chain connects TRBV2 to TRBJ2-7; 11 nucleotides align to TRBD2. CDR1 and CDR2 (germline): SNHLY, FYNNEI. The V segment lost 5 bases and the J segment 1 base; nucleotides outside the gene matches: 10. The CDR3 covers 17 residues.

The V call is TRBV15, the J call TRBJ1-3; 7 bases match TRBD1. The CDR3 covers 15 residues. Trimming at V came to 3 bases and at J to 3 bases, leaving 5 bases not matched to a gene. Per germline, CDR1 LNHNV and CDR2 YYDKDF (reference sequence). CDR3 in amino acids: CATSSPGGFGNTIYF. The CDR3 DNA sequence: TGTGCCACCAGCAGCCCAGGGGGTTTTGGAAACACCATATATTTT.

Comment on this clonotype: A junction end diverges from the germline sequence, so it may reflect a read error. This chain connects TRBV20-1 to TRBJ1-2; maybe TRBD1 (6 bases). The CDR3 runs 16 residues. Germline loops: CDR1 DFQATT, CDR2 SNEGSKA (reference sequence). CDR3 bases: TGCAGTGCTAGATTCCGGGACACTTCCGGGGACGATGGCTACATCTTC. This codes for CSARFRDTSGDDGYIF.

This clonotype has ten or more counts. This sequence joins TRBV12-3 or TRBV12-4 and TRBJ2-5, with 7 bases fitting TRBD2. Trimming cost V 3 bases and J 5 bases; bases outside gene matches: 9. The CDR3 consists of 15 residues. The CDR3 bases are TGTGCCAGCAGTTTGGGGACTACATGGCGGGAGACCCAGTACTTC. This gives the protein CASSLGTTWRETQYF.